This TCR beta chain was sequenced for a study of shared clonotypes between healthy human individuals (dated by TCRdb to about 2020). About the study as a whole: The cohort comprised a couple of women and three men aged 18 to 49 years. Leukapheresis yielded between about 0.94 and 10 billion PBMCs per donor. For each donor, three plates each were used for CD4 naive and CD4 memory, two plates were used for CD8 naive, and one plate was used for CD8 memory. To increase sequencing depth and limit assay-specific biases, TCR repertoire library preparation and sequencing were carried out by different laboratories using diverse techniques. Blood TCR repertoires of several healthy adults were deeply sequenced to estimate repertoire size and the extent of clonotype sharing between individuals. General findings and caveats noted by the study authors: Rarefaction of sorted-subset datasets indicated incomplete sequencing despite the large sequencing depth. Sampling was limited to blood, and TCR repertoires in tissue likely differ from TCR repertoires in blood. Approximately 5% of naive CD4, more than 3% of naive CD8, 2.3% of memory CD4, and approximately 0.4% of memory CD8 clonotypes were shared across a few donors. Clonotypes shared by all four sorted-subset donors showed higher generation probabilities than non-shared clonotypes. Naive subsets generally had larger estimated clonotype richness than memory subsets did. Pairwise subsampling indicated that sequencing depth was expected to affect the degree of clonotype sharing among donors. Because the study included a small number of donors, the genetic and exposure-history diversity represented was limited.

Comment on this clone: Its antigen is not yet known. No base quality values were provided; no much bigger clone lies one nucleotide off.

TCR CDR3 regions were amplified from genomic DNA by multiplex PCR using the deep immunoSEQ assay. Extracted genomic DNA from each cell subset was distributed evenly across all wells of several immunoSEQ 96-well plates, and each plate was treated as a replicate. Each replicate PCR for sorted subsets received 200 ng genomic DNA, equal to 28,000 or so T cell genomes. The purified libraries were quantified using a Qubit 3.0 fluorometer, sized with a Bioanalyzer 2100, and then quantified again using the KAPA Library Quantification kit. Every immunoSEQ 96-well plate was sequenced on a separate single-read 150-cycle Illumina NextSeq 550 flow cell. The paper's processing steps were these. Because the immunoSEQ output included only junctional sequences and no quality scores, the filtering could not be the same as the filtering used for full-length reads. To assign V/J genes and CDR3, sequences were annotated using PyIR, a Python wrapper for IgBLAST v1.9, with IMGT germline references. Reads were removed for weak V/J assignments (E-value above 1e-6), missing CDR3, stop codons, out-of-frame junctions, or ambiguous translated residues. A V3J clonotype was defined by an identical inferred V gene, J gene, and CDR3 amino acid sequence. Percentage overlap between repertoires was computed as shared unique clonotypes divided by the size of the smaller repertoire. RTK rarefaction, the Chao1 estimator, and Recon v2.1 estimates of unobserved clonotypes were used to assess repertoire richness. Generation probabilities for all TCRbeta clonotypes obtained by the gDNA method from a few donors were computed using OLGA. TCRdb stores this immuneACCESS table with in-frame sequences only. Part of the clones is absent; in the studies checked, under half of the shortfall reflects unresolved V genes, and no reason is known for the rest. The V and J calls and clone size are taken from that table; D and trimming were inferred from the DNA. This sample is represented by around 1.6 million clones; 95% to 99% of them were singletons. Clones ranked in the top ten supply 0.4% to 0.55% of the sample.

The junction shows trimming of 6 bases on V and 4 bases on J, and the gene matches do not reach 3 bases of it. CDR1 is given as SGHRS and CDR2 as YFSETQ, both from the germline V gene. The CDR3 measures 13 amino acids from cysteine to phenylalanine. CDR3 DNA only is kept here, 39 bases in frame from base 1. The donors were healthy, HIV-negative adults with no recently reported acute infections or vaccinations. Every donor was a Caucasian adult residing in Nashville, Tennessee, USA. Magnetic negative selection was used to enrich CD4+ T cells, after which naive cells were positively selected on CD45RA and the negative fraction became the memory subset. Blood was obtained by leukapheresis, after which PBMCs were separated by Ficoll-Histopaque density gradient centrifugation and cryopreserved in liquid nitrogen vapor phase. Analytical flow cytometry was used to check the purity and quantity of every magnetically sorted T cell population. From each sorted fraction, genomic DNA was isolated and quantified by UV absorbance on a Nanodrop 2000c.

The chain couples TRBV5-1 to TRBJ1-3, with 8 central nucleotides matching TRBD1. This TCR was sampled from a man under 40 in good health. The source material was naive CD4+ T cells sorted from blood. The cell subset or site label, as the study defines it: CD45RA+ positively selected. The sequenced DNA is TGCGCCAGCACCTGGGACAGGGGAAACACCATATATTTT. This translates into CASTWDRGNTIYF. The reference TRBV5-1 and TRBJ1-3 proteins fill in what lies around the CDR3, so the full variable domain reads KAGVTQTPRYLIKTRGQQVTLSCSPISGHRSVSWYQQTPGQGLQFLFEYFSETQRNKGNFPGRFSGRQFSNSRSEMNVSTLELGDSALYLCASTWDRGNTIYFGEGSWLTVV.